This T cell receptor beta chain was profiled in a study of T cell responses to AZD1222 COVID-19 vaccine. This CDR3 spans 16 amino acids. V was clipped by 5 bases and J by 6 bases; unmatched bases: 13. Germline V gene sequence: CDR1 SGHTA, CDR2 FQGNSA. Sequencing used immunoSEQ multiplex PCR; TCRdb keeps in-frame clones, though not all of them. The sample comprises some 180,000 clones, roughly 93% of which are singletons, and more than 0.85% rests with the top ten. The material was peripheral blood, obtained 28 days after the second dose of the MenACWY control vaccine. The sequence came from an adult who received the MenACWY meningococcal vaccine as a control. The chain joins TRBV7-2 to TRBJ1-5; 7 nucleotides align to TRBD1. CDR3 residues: CASSLETGWTTQPQHF. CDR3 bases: TGTGCCAGCAGCCTCGAGACAGGGTGGACAACTCAGCCCCAGCATTTT. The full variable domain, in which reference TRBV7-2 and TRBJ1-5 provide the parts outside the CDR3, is GAGVSQSPSNKVTEKGKDVELRCDPISGHTALYWYRQSLGQGLEFLIYFQGNSAPDKSGLPSDRFSAERTGGSVSTLTIQRTQQEDSAVYLCASSLETGWTTQPQHFGDGTRLSIL.